This entry lists 29 T cell receptor beta chains sequenced from one sample in a study of blood T cell repertoires in COVID-19. Measured with immunoSEQ multiplex PCR; TCRdb has only the in-frame clones, and not every one. Here the sample spans about 99,000 clones, around 83% being singletons. The sequencing sample was made of peripheral blood. The receptors come from a man between 65 and 85 years old with active or convalescent COVID-19.

This chain links TRBV2 with TRBJ1-6, with 10 bases fitting TRBD1. CDR3 length equals 13 residues. J gave up 10 bases and V 11 bases, and 8 bases lay outside the gene matches. Germline V gene lookup returns CDR1 SNHLY and CDR2 FYNNEI. The CDR3 protein is CAGTGQGGSPLHF. CDR3 in DNA: TGTGCCGGAACTGGACAGGGGGGATCACCCCTCCACTTT. The whole variable domain, remainder taken from reference TRBV2 and TRBJ1-6, is EPEVTQTPSHQVTQMGQEVILRCVPISNHLYFYWYRQILGQKVEFLVSFYNNEISEKSEIFDDQFSVERPDGSNFTLKIRSTKLEDSAMYFCAGTGQGGSPLHFGNGTRLTVT.

This clone was detected many times. This sequence joins TRBV18 and TRBJ2-5; D ambiguous. V dropped 3 bases and J dropped 3 bases, with 2 bases sitting between them. The length of the CDR3 is 11 residues. Germline CDR1 KGHSH, CDR2 LQKENI. CDR3 DNA: TGTGCCAGCTCACCTAAAGAGACCCAGTACTTC. This gives the protein CASSPKETQYF.

The rearrangement links TRBV5-6 to TRBJ1-1; 9 nucleotides match TRBD1. CDR3 size: 15 residues. Germline V lookup: CDR1 SGHDT, CDR2 YYEEEE. V gave up 4 bases and J gave up 0 bases; unmatched junction bases: 4. The CDR3 loop reads CASSGNRGLNTEAFF. In nucleotides, the CDR3 is TGTGCCAGCAGCGGAAACAGGGGGCTGAACACTGAAGCTTTCTTT. The variable domain in full, completed from reference TRBV5-6 and TRBJ1-1, reads DAGVTQSPTHLIKTRGQQVTLRCSPKSGHDTVSWYQQALGQGPQFIFQYYEEEERQRGNFPDRFSGHQFPNYSSELNVNALLLGDSALYLCASSGNRGLNTEAFFGQGTRLTVV.

This clone was observed a handful of times. An end of the junction does not agree with germline; a read error may underlie this. V gene TRBV6-5 combines with J gene TRBJ2-1, with 11 bases matching TRBD2. This CDR3 spans 15 amino acids. CDR1 is MNHEY and CDR2 is SVGAGI in the germline V gene. The CDR3 loop reads CASTNSGGAYNEQFF. The DNA of the CDR3 is TGTGCCAGCACCAATAGCGGGGGGGCCTATAATGAGCAGTTCTTC.

The V gene is TRBV7-9, the J gene TRBJ2-1; 13 nucleotides match TRBD2. CDR1 and CDR2 from the germline V gene are SEHNR and FQNEAQ (reference sequence). This CDR3 spans 16 amino acids. V lost 5 bases, J lost 9 bases, and 10 bases stayed unmatched. The CDR3 sequence: CASSPRLAGGQTEQFF. The CDR3 nucleotides read TGTGCCAGCAGCCCTAGACTAGCGGGGGGCCAAACTGAGCAGTTCTTC.

This chain links TRBV19 with TRBJ1-5, with 9 nucleotides matching TRBD1. Germline trimming cut 6 bases from V and 4 bases from J; bases unmatched to any gene: 7. Germline CDR1 is LNHDA and CDR2 is SQIVND (reference sequence). This CDR3 region has 15 residues. The CDR3 is CASSRQGVRNQPQHF. CDR3 bases: TGTGCCAGTAGCCGACAGGGGGTACGTAATCAGCCCCAGCATTTT.

J is TRBJ1-4 and V is TRBV29-1; maybe TRBD1 (6 bases). Trimming removed 1 base at V and 7 bases at J, with 13 bases between. Germline CDR1 is SQVTM and CDR2 is ANQGSEA. The CDR3 is 14 residues long. The CDR3 here is CSVEVQGWPEKLFF. The CDR3 coding sequence is TGCAGCGTTGAAGTACAGGGTTGGCCTGAAAAACTGTTTTTT.

The V and J genes are TRBV2 and TRBJ1-2, with a weak D call TRBD1 (5 bases). V gave up 3 bases and J gave up 8 bases, with 10 bases separating them. Per the germline V gene, CDR1 is SNHLY and CDR2 is FYNNEI. This CDR3 has 12 amino acids. The chain's CDR3 is CASSEGGRGYTF. The CDR3 coding sequence is TGTGCCAGCAGTGAGGGGGGGAGAGGCTACACCTTC.

This clone was picked up one time. The CDR3 is CASSPQITGGAEAFF. Here the CDR3 DNA reads TGTGCCAGCAGTCCACAGATTACAGGGGGCGCCGAAGCTTTCTTT. This chain uses TRBV6-5 with TRBJ1-1; TRBD1 aligns across 9 bases. The CDR3 contains 15 residues. CDR1 and CDR2 from the germline V gene are MNHEY and SVGAGI. The junction had 12 bases not matched to a gene; V was cut back by 5 bases and J by 8 bases.

This chain links TRBV5-1 with TRBJ2-1; 12 bases are shared with TRBD1. The CDR3 loop spans 14 amino acids. CDR1 and CDR2 (germline): SGHRS, YFSETQ. V trimming: 3 bases; J trimming: 9 bases; junction bases outside the gene matches: 4. The DNA of the CDR3 is TGCGCCAGCAGCTGGGGGACAGGGGGCTCTGAGCAGTTCTTC. Translation gives CASSWGTGGSEQFF. The complete variable domain, with remaining parts taken from reference TRBV5-1 and TRBJ2-1, reads KAGVTQTPRYLIKTRGQQVTLSCSPISGHRSVSWYQQTPGQGLQFLFEYFSETQRNKGNFPGRFSGRQFSNSRSEMNVSTLELGDSALYLCASSWGTGGSEQFFGPGTRLTVL.

The CDR3 is CASSSQGARVPEAFF. In nucleotides, the CDR3 is TGTGCCAGCTCAAGCCAGGGGGCGCGGGTCCCTGAAGCTTTCTTT. The chain recombines TRBV18 with TRBJ1-1; 8 bases match TRBD1. There are 15 residues in the CDR3. Germline assignment: CDR1 KGHSH and CDR2 LQKENI. V dropped 5 bases and J dropped 6; count of bases not matched to a gene: 11.

This clone was detected a few times. The chain uses TRBV28 and TRBJ2-7, with 10 bases that match TRBD1. The germline V gene has CDR1 MDHEN and CDR2 SYDVKM. CDR3 length: 14 residues. V was clipped by 6 bases and J by 7 bases; unmatched bases: 9. CDR3 DNA sequence: TGTGCCAGCAGCCGACAGGGGGCGATCGGGGAGCAGTACTTC. Amino acids: CASSRQGAIGEQYF.

In this sample, this clone turned up once. This chain joins TRBV6-1 and TRBJ2-5; 9 bases fit TRBD2. Germline V lookup: CDR1 MNHNS, CDR2 SASEGT. Trimming cost V 1 base and J 1 base; bases outside gene matches: 13. The length of the CDR3 is 19 residues. The CDR3 sequence is CASSEVPSGERQPQETQYF. The CDR3 DNA is TGTGCCAGCAGTGAAGTCCCTAGCGGGGAGCGACAACCCCAAGAGACCCAGTACTTC.

This CDR3 is CASRYRGGSYNSPLHF. The DNA for the CDR3 is TGTGCCAGCAGATACAGGGGTGGATCCTATAATTCACCCCTCCACTTT. This sequence joins TRBV27 and TRBJ1-6, with 7 bases identical to TRBD1. Germline V gene lookup returns CDR1 MNHEY and CDR2 SMNVEV (reference sequence). Losses at the gene ends were 6 bases for V and 1 base for J; bases not matched to a gene: 6. The CDR3 has 16 amino acids.

CDR3 amino acids: CSGSSGSTEAFF. The CDR3 DNA reads TGCAGCGGGTCGTCAGGGTCCACTGAAGCTTTCTTT. The chain is built from TRBV29-1 and TRBJ1-1; D perhaps matches TRBD1 (5 bases). The V gene lost 7 bases and the J gene lost 4 bases, with 13 bases spanning the gap. Germline V gene data show CDR1 as SQVTM and CDR2 as ANQGSEA. The CDR3 sequence is 12 residues long.

The CDR3 region is CASSQGLAGGPYTSTDTQYF. CDR3 DNA: TGTGCCAGCAGCCAAGGTCTAGCGGGGGGACCATATACTAGCACAGATACGCAGTATTTT. The rearrangement joins TRBV4-2 to TRBJ2-3, with 11 bases aligning to TRBD2. CDR3 size: 20 residues. In germline, CDR1 is LGHNA, CDR2 YNFKEQ. Unmatched junction bases numbered 12, after V lost 1 base and J lost 0 bases.

The CDR3 region has the DNA TGTGCCAGCAGCCCGGGACAGACTGGAAACACCATATATTTT. This gives the protein CASSPGQTGNTIYF. The chain couples TRBV13 to TRBJ1-3, with 7 bases identical to TRBD1. The CDR3 is 14 residues long. Germline CDR1 PRHDT, CDR2 FYEKMQ (reference sequence). Germline trimming cut 5 bases from V and 2 bases from J; bases unmatched to any gene: 3.

The chain links TRBV6-2 or TRBV6-3 to TRBJ1-5; 9 positions agree with TRBD1. The CDR3 is 16 amino acids. Germline lookup yields CDR1 MNHEY and CDR2 SVGEGT. V trimming: 0 bases; J trimming: 3 bases; junction bases outside the gene matches: 3. The CDR3 DNA is TGTGCCAGCAGTTACTCGCGGACAGGGGACAATCAGCCCCAGCATTTT. Translation gives CASSYSRTGDNQPQHF.

The chain recombines TRBV6-5 with TRBJ1-1; 8 nucleotides match TRBD1. The CDR3 runs to 15 residues. V lost 4 bases, J lost 6 bases, and 10 bases stayed unmatched. CDR1 is MNHEY, CDR2 SVGAGI, per germline. The CDR3 DNA follows: TGTGCCAGCAGTTCTCTGCCAGGGGGCTTCGCTGAAGCTTTCTTT. This gives the protein CASSSLPGGFAEAFF.

The chain employs TRBV9 and TRBJ2-5; 7 bases map to TRBD2. The germline CDR1 and CDR2 sequences are SGDLS and YYNGEE. V was pared by 4 bases and J by 5 bases, with 8 bases of the junction left unmatched. This CDR3 has 14 amino acids. CDR3 coding DNA: TGTGCCAGCAGCCCGGGGGTGGGAGGGGAGACCCAGTACTTC. The encoded protein is CASSPGVGGETQYF.

The V and J genes are TRBV6-2 or TRBV6-3 and TRBJ2-5, with TRBD2 matching 9 bases. With 5 bases clipped from V and 1 base from J, the junction kept 8 bases outside the gene matches. This CDR3 spans 16 amino acids. Germline loops: CDR1 MNHEY, CDR2 SVGEGT. This chain's CDR3 is CASSPRLAATQETQYF. The DNA for the CDR3 is TGTGCCAGCAGTCCGAGACTAGCGGCGACCCAAGAGACCCAGTACTTC.

This clone appeared once. Mismatch with germline at one junction end may stem from a read error. The V gene is TRBV7-7, the J gene TRBJ2-3; no clear D gene. Germline CDR1 SSHAT, CDR2 FNYEAQ (reference sequence). The CDR3 runs 16 residues. DNA for the CDR3: TGTGCTAGCACCTCGAAGAAAGGAGTCCCCACAGATACGCAGTATTTT. Translation: CASTSKKGVPTDTQYF.

The J gene is TRBJ1-6, the V gene TRBV18; 11 positions agree with TRBD1. The V gene's germline CDR1 is KGHSH and CDR2 LQKENI. Trimming at V came to 5 bases and at J to 9 bases, leaving 6 bases not matched to a gene. This CDR3 has 15 amino acids. The CDR3 nucleotides are TGTGCCAGCTCATCGGACAGGGGGCAAATTTCACCCCTCCACTTT. Protein: CASSSDRGQISPLHF.

The V gene is TRBV9, the J gene TRBJ2-5; D might be TRBD2 (8 bases). CDR1 is SGDLS, CDR2 YYNGEE, per germline. With 4 bases removed from V and 4 bases from J, the gap between germline ends came to 17 bases. CDR3 length: 15 residues. The CDR3 DNA is TGTGCCAGCAGCCTCTCGGGAGGGGGCGCAGAGACCCAGTACTTC. It specifies CASSLSGGGAETQYF.

V usage is TRBV30 and J usage is TRBJ1-3; D is ambiguous. This CDR3 contains 13 residues. Per germline, CDR1 GTSNPN and CDR2 SVGIG (reference sequence). Trimming cost V 1 base and J 0 bases, with 4 bases left between them. CDR3 coding DNA: TGTGCCTGGAGTGGCAGCTCTGGAAACACCATATATTTT. Protein product: CAWSGSSGNTIYF.

The chain is built from TRBV5-1 and TRBJ2-7; tentative D call: TRBD2 (5 bases). Germline V gene data show CDR1 as SGHRS and CDR2 as YFSETQ. The CDR3 covers 14 residues. The V and J ends lost 4 bases and 5 bases respectively, with 16 bases between them. The CDR3 DNA reads as TGCGCCAGCAGCACCACGACTGTCGGGAACGAGCAGTACTTC. It specifies CASSTTTVGNEQYF.

The genes are TRBV29-1 and TRBJ1-1, with D perhaps matching TRBD1 (6 bases). V lost 0 bases and J 8 bases, leaving 10 bases between the germline ends. This CDR3 is built from 12 residues. Looked up from germline, CDR1 is SQVTM and CDR2 is ANQGSEA. The CDR3 bases are TGCAGCGTTGAAGAATTGGACAGCGAAGCTTTCTTT. As protein: CSVEELDSEAFF. Combining the CDR3 with reference TRBV29-1 and TRBJ1-1 gives the whole variable domain SAVISQKPSRDICQRGTSLTIQCQVDSQVTMMFWYRQQPGQSLTLIATANQGSEATYESGFVIDKFPISRPNLTFSTLTVSNMSPEDSSIYLCSVEELDSEAFFGQGTRLTVV.

This clone was found once. The gene calls are TRBV6-5 and TRBJ2-1, with 8 bases matching TRBD1. Germline V gives CDR1 MNHEY, CDR2 SVGAGI. The V segment lost 7 bases and the J segment 9 bases; nucleotides outside the gene matches: 11. The CDR3 sequence is 14 residues long. The CDR3 sequence: CASTPGNRGSEQFF. CDR3 coding DNA: TGTGCCAGCACCCCCGGTAACAGGGGGTCTGAGCAGTTCTTC.

This clone was observed a few times. The CDR3 here is CASSLEGRGTTNEKLFF. The CDR3 region has the DNA TGTGCCAGCAGCTTAGAGGGCAGGGGGACAACTAATGAAAAACTGTTTTTT. The J gene is TRBJ1-4, the V gene TRBV11-2; 7 bases line up with TRBD1. V lost 0 bases to trimming and J lost 0 bases; unmatched junction nucleotides: 4. The CDR3 length is 17 residues. The germline V gene encodes CDR1 SGHAT and CDR2 FQNNGV.